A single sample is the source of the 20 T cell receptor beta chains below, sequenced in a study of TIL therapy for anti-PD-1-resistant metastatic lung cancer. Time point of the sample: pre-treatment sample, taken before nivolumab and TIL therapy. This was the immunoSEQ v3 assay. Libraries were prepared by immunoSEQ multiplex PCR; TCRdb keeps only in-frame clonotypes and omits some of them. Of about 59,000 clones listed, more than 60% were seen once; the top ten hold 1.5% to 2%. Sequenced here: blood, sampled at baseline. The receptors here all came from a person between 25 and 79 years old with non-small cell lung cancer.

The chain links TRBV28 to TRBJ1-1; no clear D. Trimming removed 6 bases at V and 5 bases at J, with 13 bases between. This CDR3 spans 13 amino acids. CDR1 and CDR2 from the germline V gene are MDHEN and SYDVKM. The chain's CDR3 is CASSGSLGTEAFF. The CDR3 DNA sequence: TGTGCCAGCAGCGGGTCCTTAGGGACTGAAGCTTTCTTT.

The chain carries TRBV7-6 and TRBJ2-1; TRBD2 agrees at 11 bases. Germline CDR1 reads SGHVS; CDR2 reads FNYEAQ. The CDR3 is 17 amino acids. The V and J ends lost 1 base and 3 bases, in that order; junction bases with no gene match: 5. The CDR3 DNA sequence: TGTGCCAGCAGCTTAGGCGCTAGCGGGGGGCACTACAATGAGCAGTTCTTC. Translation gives CASSLGASGGHYNEQFF.

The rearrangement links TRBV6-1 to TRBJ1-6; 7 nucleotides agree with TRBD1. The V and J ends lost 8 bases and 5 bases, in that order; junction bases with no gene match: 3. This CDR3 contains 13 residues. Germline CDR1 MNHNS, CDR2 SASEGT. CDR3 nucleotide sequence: TGTGCCAGCGAGGGACAGAATAATTCACCCCTCCACTTT. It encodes CASEGQNNSPLHF.

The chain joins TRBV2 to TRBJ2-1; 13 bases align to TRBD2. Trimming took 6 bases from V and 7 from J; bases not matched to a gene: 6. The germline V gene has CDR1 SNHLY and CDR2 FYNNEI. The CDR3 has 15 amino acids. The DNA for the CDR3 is TGTGCCAGCAGGCCCGGGACTAGCGGGAAGAATGAGCAGTTCTTC. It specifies CASRPGTSGKNEQFF.

The CDR3 DNA follows: TGTGCCAGCAGTTACGGGCACGAGCAGTACTTC. Protein product: CASSYGHEQYF. This chain links TRBV6-6 with TRBJ2-7; D remains unclear. The CDR3 totals 11 residues. The V end lost 2 bases, the J end lost 5 bases, and 4 bases lay between the germline ends. Germline CDR1 reads MNHNY; CDR2 reads SVGAGI (reference sequence).

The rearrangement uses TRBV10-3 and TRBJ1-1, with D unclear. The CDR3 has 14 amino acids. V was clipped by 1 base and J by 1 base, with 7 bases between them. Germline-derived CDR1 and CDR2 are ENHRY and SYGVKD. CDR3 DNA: TGTGCCATCAGTGAGTGGGCGGGGAACACTGAAGCTTTCTTT. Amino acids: CAISEWAGNTEAFF.

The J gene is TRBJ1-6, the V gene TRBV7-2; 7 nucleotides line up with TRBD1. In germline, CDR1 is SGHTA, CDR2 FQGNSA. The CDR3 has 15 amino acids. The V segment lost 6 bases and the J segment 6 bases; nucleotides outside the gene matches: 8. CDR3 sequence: CASSHGQVINSPLHF. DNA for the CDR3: TGTGCCAGCAGTCACGGACAGGTTATTAATTCACCCCTCCACTTT.

The CDR3 reads CASSFTGQGLGETQYF. The DNA of the CDR3 is TGTGCCAGCAGCTTCACTGGGCAGGGATTAGGGGAGACCCAGTACTTC. The rearrangement joins TRBV5-6 to TRBJ2-5; maybe TRBD1 (5 bases). CDR1 SGHDT and CDR2 YYEEEE come from the germline V gene. V dropped 2 bases and J dropped 5 bases, with 19 bases sitting between them. CDR3 length equals 16 residues. The full variable domain, completed using reference TRBV5-6 and TRBJ2-5, is DAGVTQSPTHLIKTRGQQVTLRCSPKSGHDTVSWYQQALGQGPQFIFQYYEEEERQRGNFPDRFSGHQFPNYSSELNVNALLLGDSALYLCASSFTGQGLGETQYFGPGTRLLVL.

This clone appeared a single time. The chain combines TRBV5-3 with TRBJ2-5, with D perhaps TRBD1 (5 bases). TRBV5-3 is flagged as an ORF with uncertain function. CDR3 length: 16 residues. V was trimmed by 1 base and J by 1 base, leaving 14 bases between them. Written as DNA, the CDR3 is TGTGCCAGAAGCTTGATTTTTAGGGGTTGCCAAGAGACCCAGTACTTC. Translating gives CARSLIFRGCQETQYF.

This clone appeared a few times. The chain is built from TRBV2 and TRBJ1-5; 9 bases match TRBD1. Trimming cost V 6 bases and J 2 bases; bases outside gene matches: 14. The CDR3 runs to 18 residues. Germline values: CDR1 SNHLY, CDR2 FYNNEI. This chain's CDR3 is CASRPRTGVRVGNQPQHF. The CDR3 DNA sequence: TGTGCCAGCAGACCTAGGACAGGGGTAAGGGTAGGCAATCAGCCCCAGCATTTT.

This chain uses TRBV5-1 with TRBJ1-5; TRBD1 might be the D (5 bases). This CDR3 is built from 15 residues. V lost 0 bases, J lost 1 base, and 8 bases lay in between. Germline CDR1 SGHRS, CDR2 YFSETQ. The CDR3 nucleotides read TGCGCCAGCAGCTTGGACGGGGGGAGCAATCAGCCCCAGCATTTT. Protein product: CASSLDGGSNQPQHF.

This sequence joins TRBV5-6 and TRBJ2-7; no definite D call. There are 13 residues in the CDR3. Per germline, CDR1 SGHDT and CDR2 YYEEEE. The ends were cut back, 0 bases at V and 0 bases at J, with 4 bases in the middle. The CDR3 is CASSLEDSYEQYF. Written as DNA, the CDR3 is TGTGCCAGCAGCTTGGAAGACTCCTACGAGCAGTACTTC.

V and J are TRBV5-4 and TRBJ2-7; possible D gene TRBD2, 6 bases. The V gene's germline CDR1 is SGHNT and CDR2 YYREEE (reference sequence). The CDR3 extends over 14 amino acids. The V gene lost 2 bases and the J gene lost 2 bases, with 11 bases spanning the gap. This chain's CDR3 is CASSFPGAPYEQYF. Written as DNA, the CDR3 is TGTGCCAGCAGCTTTCCGGGAGCACCCTACGAGCAGTACTTC.

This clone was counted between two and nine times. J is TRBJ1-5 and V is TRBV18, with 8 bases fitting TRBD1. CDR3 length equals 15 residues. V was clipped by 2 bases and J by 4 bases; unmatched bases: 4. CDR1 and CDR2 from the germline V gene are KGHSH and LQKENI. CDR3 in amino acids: CASSPGTGSNQPQHF. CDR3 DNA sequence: TGTGCCAGCTCACCAGGGACAGGCTCTAATCAGCCCCAGCATTTT.

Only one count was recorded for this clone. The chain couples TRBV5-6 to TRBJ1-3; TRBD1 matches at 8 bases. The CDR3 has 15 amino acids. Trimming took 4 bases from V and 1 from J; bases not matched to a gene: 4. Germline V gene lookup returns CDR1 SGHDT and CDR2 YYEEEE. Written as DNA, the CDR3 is TGTGCCAGCAGCAGACAGGGGTATTCTGGAAACACCATATATTTT. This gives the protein CASSRQGYSGNTIYF. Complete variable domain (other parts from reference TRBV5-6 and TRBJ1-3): DAGVTQSPTHLIKTRGQQVTLRCSPKSGHDTVSWYQQALGQGPQFIFQYYEEEERQRGNFPDRFSGHQFPNYSSELNVNALLLGDSALYLCASSRQGYSGNTIYFGEGSWLTVV.

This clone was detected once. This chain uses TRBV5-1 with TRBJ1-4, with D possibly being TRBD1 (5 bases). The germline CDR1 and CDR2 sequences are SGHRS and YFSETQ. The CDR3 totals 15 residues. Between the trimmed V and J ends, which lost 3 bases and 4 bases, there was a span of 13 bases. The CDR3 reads CASSWTGTSNEKLFF. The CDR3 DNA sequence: TGCGCCAGCAGCTGGACCGGGACCAGTAATGAAAAACTGTTTTTT.

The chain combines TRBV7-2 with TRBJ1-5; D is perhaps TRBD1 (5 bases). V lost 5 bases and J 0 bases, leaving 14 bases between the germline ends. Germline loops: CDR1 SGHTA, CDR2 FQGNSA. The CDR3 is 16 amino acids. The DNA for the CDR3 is TGTGCCAGCAGCCCACAGGTGTTGGGTAGCAATCAGCCCCAGCATTTT. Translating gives CASSPQVLGSNQPQHF.

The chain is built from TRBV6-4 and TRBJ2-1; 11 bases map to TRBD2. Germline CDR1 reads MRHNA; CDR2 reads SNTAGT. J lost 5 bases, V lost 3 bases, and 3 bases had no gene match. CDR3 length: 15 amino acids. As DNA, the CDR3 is TGTGCCAGCAGTGAGACTAGCGGGATGAACAATGAGCAGTTCTTC. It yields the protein CASSETSGMNNEQFF.

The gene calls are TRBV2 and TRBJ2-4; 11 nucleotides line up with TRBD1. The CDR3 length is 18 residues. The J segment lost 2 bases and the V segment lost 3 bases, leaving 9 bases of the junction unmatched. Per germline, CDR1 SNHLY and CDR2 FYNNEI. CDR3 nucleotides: TGTGCCAGCAGTGACAGGACAGGGGGCGAGACGACCAAAAACATTCAGTACTTC. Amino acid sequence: CASSDRTGGETTKNIQYF.

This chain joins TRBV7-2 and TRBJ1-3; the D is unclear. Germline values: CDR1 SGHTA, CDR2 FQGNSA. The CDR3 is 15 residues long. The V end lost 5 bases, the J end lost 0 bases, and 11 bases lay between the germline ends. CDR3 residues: CASSPRTASGNTIYF. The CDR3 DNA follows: TGTGCCAGCAGCCCGCGGACGGCCTCTGGAAACACCATATATTTT.